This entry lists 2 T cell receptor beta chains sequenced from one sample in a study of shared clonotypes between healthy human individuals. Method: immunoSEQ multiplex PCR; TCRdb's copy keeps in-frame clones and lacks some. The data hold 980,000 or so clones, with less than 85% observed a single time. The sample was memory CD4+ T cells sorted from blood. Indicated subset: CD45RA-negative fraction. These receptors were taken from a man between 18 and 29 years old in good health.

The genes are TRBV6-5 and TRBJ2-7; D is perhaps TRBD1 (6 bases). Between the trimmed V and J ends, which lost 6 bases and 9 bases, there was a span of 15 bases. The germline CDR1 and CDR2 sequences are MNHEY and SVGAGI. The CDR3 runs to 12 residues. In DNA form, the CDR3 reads TGTGCCAGCAGCCCGGGCAGGGGATGGCAGTACTTC. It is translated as CASSPGRGWQYF.

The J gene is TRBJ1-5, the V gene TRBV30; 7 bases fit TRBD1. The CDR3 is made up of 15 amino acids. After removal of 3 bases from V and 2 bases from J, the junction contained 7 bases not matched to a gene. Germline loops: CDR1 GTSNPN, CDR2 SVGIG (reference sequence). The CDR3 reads CAWRLQGRGNQPQHF. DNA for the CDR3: TGTGCCTGGAGGTTACAGGGGCGCGGCAATCAGCCCCAGCATTTT. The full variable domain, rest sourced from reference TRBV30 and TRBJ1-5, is SQTIHQWPATLVQPVGSPLSLECTVEGTSNPNLYWYRQAAGRGLQLLFYSVGIGQISSEVPQNLSASRPQDRQFILSSKKLLLSDSGFYLCAWRLQGRGNQPQHFGDGTRLSIL.